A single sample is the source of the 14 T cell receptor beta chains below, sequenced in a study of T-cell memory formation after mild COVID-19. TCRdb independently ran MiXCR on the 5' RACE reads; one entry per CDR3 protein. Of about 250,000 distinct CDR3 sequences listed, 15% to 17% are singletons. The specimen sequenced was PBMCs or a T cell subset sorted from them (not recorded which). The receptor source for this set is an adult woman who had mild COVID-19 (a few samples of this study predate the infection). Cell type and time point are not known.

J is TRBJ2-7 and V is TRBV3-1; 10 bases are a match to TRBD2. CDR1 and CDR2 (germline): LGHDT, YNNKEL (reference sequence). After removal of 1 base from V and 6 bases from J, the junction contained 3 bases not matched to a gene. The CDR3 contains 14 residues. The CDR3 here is CASSQVPSGGEQYF. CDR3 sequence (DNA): TGTGCCAGCAGCCAAGTACCTAGCGGGGGCGAGCAGTACTTC.

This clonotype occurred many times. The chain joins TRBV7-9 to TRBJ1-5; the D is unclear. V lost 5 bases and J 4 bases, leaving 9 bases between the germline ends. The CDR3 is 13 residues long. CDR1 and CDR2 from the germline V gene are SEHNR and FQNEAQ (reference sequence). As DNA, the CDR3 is TGTGCCAGCAGCCCCCAGCAGAATCAGCCCCAGCATTTT. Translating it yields CASSPQQNQPQHF.

CDR3 DNA: TGTGCCAGCAGCTTGTCAGGGGTTAATTCACCCCTCCACTTT. Translating it yields CASSLSGVNSPLHF. The V gene is TRBV5-5, the J gene TRBJ1-6, with D perhaps matching TRBD1 (6 bases). The CDR3 runs to 14 residues. Trimming took off 1 base at V and 6 bases at J, with 8 bases between the two ends. Germline V CDR1 and CDR2: SGHKS, YYEKEE (reference sequence). The full variable domain, in which reference TRBV5-5 and TRBJ1-6 provide the parts outside the CDR3, is DAGVTQSPTHLIKTRGQQVTLRCSPISGHKSVSWYQQVLGQGPQFIFQYYEKEERGRGNFPDRFSARQFPNYSSELNVNALLLGDSALYLCASSLSGVNSPLHFGNGTRLTVT.

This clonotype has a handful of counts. CDR3 coding DNA: TGTGCCAGCACCACACAGGTGTACGAGCAGTACTTC. This gives the protein CASTTQVYEQYF. The chain uses TRBV2 and TRBJ2-7; a weak D match, TRBD1 (5 bases). Trimming pared 7 bases from V and 4 bases from J, leaving 11 bases between. The CDR3 is 12 amino acids. The germline V gene encodes CDR1 SNHLY and CDR2 FYNNEI.

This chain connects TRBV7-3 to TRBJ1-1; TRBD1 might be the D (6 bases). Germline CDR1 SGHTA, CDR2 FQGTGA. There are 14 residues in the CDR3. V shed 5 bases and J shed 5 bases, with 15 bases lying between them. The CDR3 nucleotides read TGTGCCAGCAGCCGGGGGGGGGCACAAACTGAAGCTTTCTTT. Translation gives CASSRGGAQTEAFF.

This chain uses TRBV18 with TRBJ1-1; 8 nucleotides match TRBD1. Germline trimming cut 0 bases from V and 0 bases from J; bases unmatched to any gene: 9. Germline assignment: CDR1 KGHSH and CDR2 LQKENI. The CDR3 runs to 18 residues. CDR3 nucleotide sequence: TGTGCCAGCTCACCACCGGGACAGGAGGTGAGAATGAACACTGAAGCTTTCTTT. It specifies CASSPPGQEVRMNTEAFF. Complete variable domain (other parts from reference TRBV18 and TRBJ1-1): NAGVMQNPRHLVRRRGQEARLRCSPMKGHSHVYWYRQLPEEGLKFMVYLQKENIIDESGMPKERFSAEFPKEGPSILRIQQVVRGDSAAYFCASSPPGQEVRMNTEAFFGQGTRLTVV.

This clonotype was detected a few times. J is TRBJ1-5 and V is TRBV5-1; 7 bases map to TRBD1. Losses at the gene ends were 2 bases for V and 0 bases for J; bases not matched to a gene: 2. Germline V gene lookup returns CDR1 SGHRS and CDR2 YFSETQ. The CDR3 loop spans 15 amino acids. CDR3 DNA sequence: TGCGCCAGCAGCTTCACAGGGGATAGCAATCAGCCCCAGCATTTT. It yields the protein CASSFTGDSNQPQHF. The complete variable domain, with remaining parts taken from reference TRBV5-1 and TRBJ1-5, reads KAGVTQTPRYLIKTRGQQVTLSCSPISGHRSVSWYQQTPGQGLQFLFEYFSETQRNKGNFPGRFSGRQFSNSRSEMNVSTLELGDSALYLCASSFTGDSNQPQHFGDGTRLSIL.

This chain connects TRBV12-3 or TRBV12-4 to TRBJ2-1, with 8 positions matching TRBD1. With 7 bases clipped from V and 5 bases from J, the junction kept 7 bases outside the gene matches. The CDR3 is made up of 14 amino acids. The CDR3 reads CASTRGQINNEQFF. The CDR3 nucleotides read TGTGCCAGCACCAGGGGGCAGATAAACAATGAGCAGTTCTTC.

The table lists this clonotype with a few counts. Here the CDR3 reads CASSLGTRNTGELFF. CDR3 coding DNA: TGTGCCAGCAGCTTAGGAACTAGAAACACCGGGGAGCTGTTTTTT. The rearrangement joins TRBV11-2 to TRBJ2-2, with D possibly TRBD2 on 5 matching bases. Trimming shortened V by 1 base and J by 2 bases, and 8 bases separated the two germline ends. Looked up from germline, CDR1 is SGHAT and CDR2 is FQNNGV. The CDR3 spans 15 residues.

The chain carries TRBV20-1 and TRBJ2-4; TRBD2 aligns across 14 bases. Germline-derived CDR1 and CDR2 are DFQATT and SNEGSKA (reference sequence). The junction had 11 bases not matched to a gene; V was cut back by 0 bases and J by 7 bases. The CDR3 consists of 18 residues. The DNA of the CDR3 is TGCAGTGCTAGAGATCAAGGGACTAGCGGGAGCAGGCGGAACATTCAGTACTTC. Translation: CSARDQGTSGSRRNIQYF.

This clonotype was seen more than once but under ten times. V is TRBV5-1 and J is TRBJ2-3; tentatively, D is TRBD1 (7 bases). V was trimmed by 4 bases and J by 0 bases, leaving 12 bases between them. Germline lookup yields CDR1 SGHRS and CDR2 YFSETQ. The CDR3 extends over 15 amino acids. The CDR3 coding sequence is TGCGCCAGCAGCCCCAGGGGGGCTAGCACAGATACGCAGTATTTT. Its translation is CASSPRGASTDTQYF.

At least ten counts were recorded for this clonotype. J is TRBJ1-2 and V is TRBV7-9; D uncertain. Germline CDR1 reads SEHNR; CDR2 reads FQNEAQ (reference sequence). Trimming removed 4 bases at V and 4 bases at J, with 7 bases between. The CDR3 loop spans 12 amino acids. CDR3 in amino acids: CASSSDFYGYTF. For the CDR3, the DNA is TGTGCCAGCAGCTCGGACTTCTATGGCTACACCTTC.

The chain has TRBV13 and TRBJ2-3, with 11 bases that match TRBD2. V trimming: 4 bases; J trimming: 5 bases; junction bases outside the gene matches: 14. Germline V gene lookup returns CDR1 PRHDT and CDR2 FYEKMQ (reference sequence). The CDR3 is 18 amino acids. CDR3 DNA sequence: TGTGCCAGCAGCTCACAGACGGAACTAGCGGGAGTCATAGATACGCAGTATTTT. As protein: CASSSQTELAGVIDTQYF.

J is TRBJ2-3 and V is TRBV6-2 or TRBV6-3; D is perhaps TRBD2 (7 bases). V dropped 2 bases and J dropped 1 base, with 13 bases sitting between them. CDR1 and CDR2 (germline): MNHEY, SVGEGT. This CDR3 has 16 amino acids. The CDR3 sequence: CASSYGGGWGTDTQYF. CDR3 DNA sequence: TGTGCCAGCAGTTACGGCGGGGGCTGGGGCACAGATACGCAGTATTTT.